The clone carrying this T cell receptor (beta chain) has just a few counts. Its antigen is not identified. This CDR3 is 17 amino acids long. Germline lookup yields CDR1 SNHLY and CDR2 FYNNEI. V lost 6 bases and J lost 3, with 22 bases in between. The data were taken from a study of cytomegalovirus exposure and HLA in healthy donors. Study results and caveats: Presence/absence results assume similar sequencing depth per donor, which may not hold. It was in a later analysis that TCR association rates were seen to vary by HLA locus, highest for DRB1 and lowest for HLA-C. Some TCR beta chains (164 of them) were listed as cytomegalovirus-associated. Later analysis showed most CMV-associated TCR beta chains appearing HLA-restricted.

60 Vbeta and 13 Jbeta primers were used in PCR. Data came from immunoSEQ multiplex PCR; TCRdb stores just in-frame clones and leaves some out. The data contain 150,000 to 200,000 clones, roughly 82% of them singletons. This TCR was sampled from a girl between 5 and 17 years old in good health and CMV-seropositive. The chain is built from TRBV2 and TRBJ2-3; D is perhaps TRBD2 (6 bases). The sequenced sample consisted of PBMCs. The CDR3 nucleotides are TGTGCCAGCAGCCCTCTAACTCGCCGGGGGAGGACAGATACGCAGTATTTT. It translates to CASSPLTRRGRTDTQYF.